This section outlines one T cell receptor beta chain sequence together with its context. The antigen is undetermined. Each donor was a healthy Caucasian. The sample comes from a study of identical twins. Regarding the study as a whole: Weaker excess twin sharing was seen among beta out-of-frame sequences.

A universal primer site was created by template switching, with the cDNA bearing unique molecular identifiers. TCRdb used MiXCR to reprocess the 5' RACE reads, holding one entry per CDR3 protein. The sample includes approximately 240,000 distinct CDR3 sequences, roughly 13% seen only once; the top ten take around 8.3%. The TCR sequence derives from a young woman in good health. Sample: memory (CD45RO+) T cells sorted from blood.

The CDR3: CASRRSGEPTDTQYF. CDR3 sequence (DNA): TGCGCCAGTAGACGTAGCGGGGAGCCCACAGATACGCAGTATTTT. The V gene is TRBV5-1, the J gene TRBJ2-3; 8 bases are a match to TRBD2. Germline-derived CDR1 and CDR2 are SGHRS and YFSETQ. V was pared by 8 bases and J by 2 bases, with 10 bases of the junction left unmatched. This CDR3 contains 15 residues.